The entry below describes one T cell receptor beta chain. Its specificity is not known. The sample is drawn from a study of long-term antiretroviral therapy in people with HIV. Runs used v3.0 of the immunoSEQ assay and were done at survey level. Generated by immunoSEQ multiplex PCR, the TCRdb table keeps only in-frame clones and is missing some. The sample consists of 20,000 to 25,000 clones, roughly four fifths of them appearing once. General study findings and limits: Diversity remained lower than transplant donor controls, even though it increased after ART.

Looked up from germline, CDR1 is MNHEY and CDR2 is SVGAGI. V lost 0 bases, J lost 0 bases, and 8 bases lay in between. The CDR3 contains 15 residues. The specimen was unsorted PBMCs, collected 0.5 years before starting antiretroviral therapy. The source is a man between 40 and 49 years old with HIV. J is TRBJ1-1 and V is TRBV6-5; D is undetermined. DNA of the CDR3: TGTGCCAGCAGTTACTCGAATAGACTGAACACTGAAGCTTTCTTT. Its translation is CASSYSNRLNTEAFF.